This TCR beta chain was captured in a study of T cells in tuberculosis. Across the study: This South African cohort compared adolescents with or without latent tuberculosis against adults with active tuberculosis.

This table comes from immunoSEQ multiplex PCR, and its TCRdb copy is limited to in-frame clones, with some not included. The sample consists of more than 35,000 clones, 90% to 95% of them appearing once. The CDR3 consists of 14 residues. Trimming removed 10 bases from V and 7 bases from J; junction bases left unmatched: 11. The germline gives CDR1 SNHLY, CDR2 FYNNEI. V usage is TRBV2 and J usage is TRBJ1-5; 9 bases align to TRBD1. The clonotype originates from a donor between 10 and 35 years old with latent tuberculosis or without tuberculosis infection. Sequencing was done on a sample of PBMCs. CDR3 region: CATAGDRVGQPQHF. The CDR3 DNA sequence: TGTGCCACCGCAGGGGACAGGGTTGGGCAGCCCCAGCATTTT.